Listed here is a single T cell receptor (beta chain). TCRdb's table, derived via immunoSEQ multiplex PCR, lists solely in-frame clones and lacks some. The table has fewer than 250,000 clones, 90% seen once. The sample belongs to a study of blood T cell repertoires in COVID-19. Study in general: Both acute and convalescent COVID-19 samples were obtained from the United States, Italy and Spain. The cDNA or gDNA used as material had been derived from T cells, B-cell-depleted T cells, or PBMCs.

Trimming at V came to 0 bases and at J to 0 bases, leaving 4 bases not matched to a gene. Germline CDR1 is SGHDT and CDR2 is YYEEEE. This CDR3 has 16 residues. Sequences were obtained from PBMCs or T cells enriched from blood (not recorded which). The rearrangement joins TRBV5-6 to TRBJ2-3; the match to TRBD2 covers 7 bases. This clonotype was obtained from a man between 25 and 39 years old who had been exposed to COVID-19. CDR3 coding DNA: TGTGCCAGCAGCTTGGGGGCGGGGGTGAGCACAGATACGCAGTATTTT. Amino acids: CASSLGAGVSTDTQYF.